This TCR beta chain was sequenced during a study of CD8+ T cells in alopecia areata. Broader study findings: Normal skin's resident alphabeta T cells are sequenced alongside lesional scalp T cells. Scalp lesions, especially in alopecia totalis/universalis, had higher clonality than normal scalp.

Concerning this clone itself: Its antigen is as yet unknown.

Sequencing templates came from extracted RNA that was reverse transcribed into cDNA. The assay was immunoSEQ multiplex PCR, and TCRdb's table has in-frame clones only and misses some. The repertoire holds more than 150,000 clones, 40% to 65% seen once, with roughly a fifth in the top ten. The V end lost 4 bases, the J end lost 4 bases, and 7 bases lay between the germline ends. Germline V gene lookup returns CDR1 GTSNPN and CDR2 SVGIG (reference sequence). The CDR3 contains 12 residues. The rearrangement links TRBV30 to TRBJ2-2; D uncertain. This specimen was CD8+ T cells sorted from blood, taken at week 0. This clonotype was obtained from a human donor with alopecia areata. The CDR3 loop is CAWIQFTGELFF. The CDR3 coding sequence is TGTGCCTGGATACAGTTCACCGGGGAGCTGTTTTTT.